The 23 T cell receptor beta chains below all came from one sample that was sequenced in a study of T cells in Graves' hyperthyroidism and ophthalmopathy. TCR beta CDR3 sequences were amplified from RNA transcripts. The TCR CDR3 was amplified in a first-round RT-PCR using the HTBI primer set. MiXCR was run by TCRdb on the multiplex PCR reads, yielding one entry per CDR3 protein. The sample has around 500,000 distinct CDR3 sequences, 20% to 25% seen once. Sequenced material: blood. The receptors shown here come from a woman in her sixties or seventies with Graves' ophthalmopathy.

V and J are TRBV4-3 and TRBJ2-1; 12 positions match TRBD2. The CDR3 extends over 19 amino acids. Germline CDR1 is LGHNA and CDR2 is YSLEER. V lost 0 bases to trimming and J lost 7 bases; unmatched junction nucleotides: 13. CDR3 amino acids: CASSQDSRLAGGGANEQFF. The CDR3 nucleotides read TGCGCCAGCAGCCAAGATAGCCGGCTAGCGGGAGGGGGGGCGAATGAGCAGTTCTTC.

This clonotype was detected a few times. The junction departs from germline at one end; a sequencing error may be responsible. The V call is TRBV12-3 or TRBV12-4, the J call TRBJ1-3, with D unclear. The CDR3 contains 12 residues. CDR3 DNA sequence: TGTGCCAGCAGCCCGTCTGGAGACACCATATATTTT. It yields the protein CASSPSGDTIYF.

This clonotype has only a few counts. CDR3 protein: CASSRSGTNTEAFF. The CDR3 DNA reads as TGTGCCAGCAGCCGATCCGGGACGAACACTGAAGCTTTCTTT. The V call is TRBV3-1, the J call TRBJ1-1; D is possibly TRBD1 (5 bases). Germline loops: CDR1 LGHDT, CDR2 YNNKEL (reference sequence). Between the trimmed V and J ends, which lost 4 bases and 1 base, there was a span of 10 bases. The length of the CDR3 is 14 residues.

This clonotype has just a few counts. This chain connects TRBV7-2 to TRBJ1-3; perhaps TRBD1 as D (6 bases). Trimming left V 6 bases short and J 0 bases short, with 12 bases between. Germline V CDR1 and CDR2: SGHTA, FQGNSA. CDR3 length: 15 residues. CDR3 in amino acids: CASRITGRSGNTIYF. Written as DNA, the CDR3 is TGTGCCAGCAGGATAACAGGGCGCTCTGGAAACACCATATATTTT.

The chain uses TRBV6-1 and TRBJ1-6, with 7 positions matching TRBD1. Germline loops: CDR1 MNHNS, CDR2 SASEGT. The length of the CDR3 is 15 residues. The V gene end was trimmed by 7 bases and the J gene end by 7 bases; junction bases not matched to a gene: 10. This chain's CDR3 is CASTQRQGPNSPLHF. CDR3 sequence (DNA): TGTGCCAGCACCCAGCGACAGGGACCGAATTCACCCCTCCACTTT.

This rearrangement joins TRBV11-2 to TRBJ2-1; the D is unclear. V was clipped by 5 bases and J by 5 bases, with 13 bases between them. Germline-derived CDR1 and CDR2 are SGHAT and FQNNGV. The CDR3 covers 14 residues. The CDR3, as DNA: TGTGCCAGCAGCCCCGTAAAGCCCAACAATGAGCAGTTCTTC. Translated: CASSPVKPNNEQFF.

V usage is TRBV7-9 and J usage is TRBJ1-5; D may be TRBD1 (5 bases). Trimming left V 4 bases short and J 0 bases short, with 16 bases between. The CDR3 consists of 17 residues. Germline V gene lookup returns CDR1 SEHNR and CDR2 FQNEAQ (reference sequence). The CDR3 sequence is CASSSRGLQDSNQPQHF. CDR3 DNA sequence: TGTGCCAGCAGCTCGCGGGGACTTCAAGATAGCAATCAGCCCCAGCATTTT.

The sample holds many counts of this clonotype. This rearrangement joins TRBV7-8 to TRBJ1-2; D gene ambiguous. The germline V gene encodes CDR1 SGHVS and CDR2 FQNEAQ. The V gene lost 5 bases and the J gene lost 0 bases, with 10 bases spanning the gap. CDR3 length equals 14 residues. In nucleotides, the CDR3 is TGTGCCAGCAGCCCGACAACCCCTAACTATGGCTACACCTTC. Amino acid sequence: CASSPTTPNYGYTF. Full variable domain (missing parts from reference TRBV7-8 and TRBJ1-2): GAGVSQSPRYKVAKRGQDVALRCDPISGHVSLFWYQQALGQGPEFLTYFQNEAQLDKSGLPSDRFFAERPEGSVSTLKIQRTQQEDSAVYLCASSPTTPNYGYTFGSGTRLTVV.

The CDR3 spells CASSRDSFGEQYF. The CDR3 coding sequence is TGTGCCAGCAGCCGGGACTCCTTCGGCGAGCAGTACTTC. The gene calls are TRBV3-1 and TRBJ2-7; D is possibly TRBD2 (6 bases). Germline CDR1 is LGHDT and CDR2 is YNNKEL (reference sequence). Trimming took off 4 bases at V and 6 bases at J, with 13 bases between the two ends. The CDR3 is made up of 13 amino acids.

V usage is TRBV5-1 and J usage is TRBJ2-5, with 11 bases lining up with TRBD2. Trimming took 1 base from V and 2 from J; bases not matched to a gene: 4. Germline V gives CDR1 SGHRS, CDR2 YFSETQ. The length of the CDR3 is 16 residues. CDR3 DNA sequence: TGCGCCAGCAGCTTGCAGGGGACTAGCGGTCAAGAGACCCAGTACTTC. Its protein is CASSLQGTSGQETQYF.

Written as DNA, the CDR3 is TGTGCCAGCAGCTACGACGCTAGCACAGATACGCAGTATTTT. This sequence encodes CASSYDASTDTQYF. The chain employs TRBV14 and TRBJ2-3; no clear D gene. Germline CDR1 SGHDN, CDR2 FVKESK. This CDR3 has 14 amino acids. V lost 5 bases and J 0 bases, leaving 9 bases between the germline ends.

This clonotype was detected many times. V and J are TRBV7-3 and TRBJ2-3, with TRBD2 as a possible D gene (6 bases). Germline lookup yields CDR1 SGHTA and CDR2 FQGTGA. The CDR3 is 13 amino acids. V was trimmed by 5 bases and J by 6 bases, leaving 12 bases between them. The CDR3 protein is CASSQTRSDTQYF. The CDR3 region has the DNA TGTGCCAGCAGCCAGACTAGGTCGGATACGCAGTATTTT. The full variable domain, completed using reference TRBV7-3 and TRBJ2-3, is GAGVSQTPSNKVTEKGKYVELRCDPISGHTALYWYRQSLGQGPEFLIYFQGTGAADDSGLPNDRFFAVRPEGSVSTLKIQRTERGDSAVYLCASSQTRSDTQYFGPGTRLTVL.

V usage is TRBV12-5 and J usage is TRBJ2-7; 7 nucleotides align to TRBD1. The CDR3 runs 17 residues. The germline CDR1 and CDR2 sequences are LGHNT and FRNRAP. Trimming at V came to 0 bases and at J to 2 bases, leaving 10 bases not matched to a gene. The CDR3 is CASGLVLSRQGAYEQYF. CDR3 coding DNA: TGTGCTAGTGGTTTGGTACTCTCGAGGCAGGGGGCCTACGAGCAGTACTTC.

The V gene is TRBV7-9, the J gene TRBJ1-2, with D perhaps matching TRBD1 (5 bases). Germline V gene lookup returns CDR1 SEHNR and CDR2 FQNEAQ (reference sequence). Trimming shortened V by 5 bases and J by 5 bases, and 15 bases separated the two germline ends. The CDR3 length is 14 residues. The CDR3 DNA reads TGTGCCAGCAGCACACCGGGACCCAAATATGGCTACACCTTC. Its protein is CASSTPGPKYGYTF.

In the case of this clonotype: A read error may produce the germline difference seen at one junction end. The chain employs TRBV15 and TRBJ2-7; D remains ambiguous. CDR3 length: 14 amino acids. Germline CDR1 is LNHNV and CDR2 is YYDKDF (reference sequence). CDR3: CAASRDLDSYEQYF. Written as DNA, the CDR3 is TGTGCCGCCAGCAGAGACCTTGACTCCTACGAGCAGTACTTC. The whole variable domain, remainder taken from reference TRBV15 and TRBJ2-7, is DAMVIQNPRYQVTQFGKPVTLSCSQTLNHNVMYWYQQKSSQAPKLLFHYYDKDFNNEADTPDNFQSRRPNTSFCFLDIRSPGLGDTAMYLCAASRDLDSYEQYFGPGTRLTVT.

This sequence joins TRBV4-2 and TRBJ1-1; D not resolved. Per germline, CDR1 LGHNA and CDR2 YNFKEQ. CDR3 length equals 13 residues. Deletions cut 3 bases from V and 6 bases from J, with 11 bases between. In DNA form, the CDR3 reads TGTGCCAGCAGCCATAGGCAGCACCCTGAAGCTTTCTTT. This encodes CASSHRQHPEAFF.

CDR3: CASRRTGEETQYF. The CDR3, as DNA: TGTGCCAGCAGGCGGACAGGGGAGGAGACCCAGTACTTC. The chain joins TRBV6-2 or TRBV6-3 to TRBJ2-5; TRBD1 agrees at 9 bases. CDR1 and CDR2 (germline): MNHEY, SVGEGT. Trimming at V came to 6 bases and at J to 5 bases, leaving 4 bases not matched to a gene. This CDR3 contains 13 residues.

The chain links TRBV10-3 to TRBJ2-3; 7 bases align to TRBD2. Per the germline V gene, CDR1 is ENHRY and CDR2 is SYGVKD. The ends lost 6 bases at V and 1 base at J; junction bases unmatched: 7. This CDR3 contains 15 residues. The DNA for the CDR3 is TGTGCCATCAGAGGGCGGGAGCTCGGCACAGATACGCAGTATTTT. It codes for CAIRGRELGTDTQYF.

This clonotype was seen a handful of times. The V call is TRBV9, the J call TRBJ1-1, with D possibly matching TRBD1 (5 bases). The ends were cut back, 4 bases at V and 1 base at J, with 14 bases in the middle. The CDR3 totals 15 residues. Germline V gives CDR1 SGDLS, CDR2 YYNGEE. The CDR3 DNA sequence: TGTGCCAGCAGCACCGGCCGACAGACGAACACTGAAGCTTTCTTT. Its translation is CASSTGRQTNTEAFF.

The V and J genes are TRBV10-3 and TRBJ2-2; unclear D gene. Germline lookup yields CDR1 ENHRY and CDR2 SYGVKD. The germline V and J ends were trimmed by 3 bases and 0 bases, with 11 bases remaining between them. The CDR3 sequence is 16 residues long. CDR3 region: CAISDLRNTNTGELFF. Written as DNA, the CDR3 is TGTGCCATCAGTGACCTACGCAATACGAACACCGGGGAGCTGTTTTTT.

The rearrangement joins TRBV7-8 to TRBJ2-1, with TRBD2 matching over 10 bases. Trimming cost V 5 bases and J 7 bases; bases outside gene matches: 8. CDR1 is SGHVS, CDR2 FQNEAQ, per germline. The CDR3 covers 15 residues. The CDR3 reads CASSPRRTSGNEQFF. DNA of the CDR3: TGTGCCAGCAGCCCCCGCCGGACTAGCGGAAATGAGCAGTTCTTC.

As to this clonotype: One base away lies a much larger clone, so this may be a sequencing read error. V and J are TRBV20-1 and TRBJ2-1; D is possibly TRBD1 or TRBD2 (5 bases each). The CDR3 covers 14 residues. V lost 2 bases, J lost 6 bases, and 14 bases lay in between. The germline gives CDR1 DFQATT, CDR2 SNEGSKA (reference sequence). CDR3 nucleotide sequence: TGCAGTGCTAGAAGGGACGCAATGGGCAATGAGCAGTTCTTC. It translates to CSARRDAMGNEQFF.

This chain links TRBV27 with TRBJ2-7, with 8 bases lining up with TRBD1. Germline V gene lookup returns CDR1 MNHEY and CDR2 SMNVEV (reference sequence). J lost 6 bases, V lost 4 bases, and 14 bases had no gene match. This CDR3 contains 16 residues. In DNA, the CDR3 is TGTGCCAGCAGTTCTATTTTTGTGGACAGGGCCGCCGAGCAGTACTTC. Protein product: CASSSIFVDRAAEQYF.